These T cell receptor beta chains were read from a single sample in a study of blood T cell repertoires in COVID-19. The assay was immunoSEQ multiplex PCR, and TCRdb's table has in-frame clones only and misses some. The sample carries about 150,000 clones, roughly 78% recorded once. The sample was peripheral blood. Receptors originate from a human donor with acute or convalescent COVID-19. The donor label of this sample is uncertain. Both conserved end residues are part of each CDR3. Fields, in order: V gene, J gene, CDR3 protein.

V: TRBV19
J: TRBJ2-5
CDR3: CASSIVGTGGASRETQYF

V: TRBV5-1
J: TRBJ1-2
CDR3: CASSATGGKNYGYTF

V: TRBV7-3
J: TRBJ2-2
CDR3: CASSLGQGNTGELFF

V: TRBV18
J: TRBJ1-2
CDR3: CASSQETGIGYTF

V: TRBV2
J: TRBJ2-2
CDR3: CASSGTSGGVTGELFF

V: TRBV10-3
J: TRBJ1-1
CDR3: CAISESTGFEAFF

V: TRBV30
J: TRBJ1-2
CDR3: CAWSPPLGALSGGGYTF

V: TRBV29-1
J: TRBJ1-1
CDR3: CSVSRGNTEAFF

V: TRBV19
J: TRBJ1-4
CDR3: CASSRGGATNEKLFF

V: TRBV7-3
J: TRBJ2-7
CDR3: CASSFSGGAYEQYF

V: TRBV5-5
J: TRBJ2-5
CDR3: CASRFGQGTETQYF

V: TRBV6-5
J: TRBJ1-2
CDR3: CASSNEDRSRYTF

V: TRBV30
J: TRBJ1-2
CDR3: CAWGQGGGYTF

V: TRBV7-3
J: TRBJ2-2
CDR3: CASSSYYLGELFF

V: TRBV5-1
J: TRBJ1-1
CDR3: CASSLAQGSMNTEAFF

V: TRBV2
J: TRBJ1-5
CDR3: CATGETNQPQHF

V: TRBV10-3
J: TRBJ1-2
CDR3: CAISNRDNYNYGYTF

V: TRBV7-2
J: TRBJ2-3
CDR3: CASSPRQRTDTQYF

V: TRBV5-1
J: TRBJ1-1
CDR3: CASSVDGVNTEAFF

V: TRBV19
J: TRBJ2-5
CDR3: CASSSGQPQETQYF

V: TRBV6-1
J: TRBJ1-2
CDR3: CASSEAAGRSGYTF

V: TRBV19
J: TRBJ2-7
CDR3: CAFLGGDEQYF

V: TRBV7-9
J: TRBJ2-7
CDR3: CASSFSGQGGHF

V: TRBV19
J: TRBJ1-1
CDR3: CASSMDSDTFTEAFF

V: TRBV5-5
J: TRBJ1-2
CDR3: CASRTGTGNGGYTF

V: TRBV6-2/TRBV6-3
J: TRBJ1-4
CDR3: CASSADQGREKLFF